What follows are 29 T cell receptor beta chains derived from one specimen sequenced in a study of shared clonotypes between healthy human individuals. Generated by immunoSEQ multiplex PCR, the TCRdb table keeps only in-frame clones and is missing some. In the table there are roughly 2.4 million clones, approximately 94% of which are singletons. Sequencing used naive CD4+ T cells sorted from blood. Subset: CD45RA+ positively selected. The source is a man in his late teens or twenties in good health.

The CDR3 bases are TGTGCCAGCAGCCCTAACGAGCGGCTGGGGGCGGATACGCAGTATTTT. Its translation is CASSPNERLGADTQYF. This rearrangement joins TRBV7-9 to TRBJ2-3; a weak D match, TRBD1 (6 bases). Germline V CDR1 and CDR2: SEHNR, FQNEAQ (reference sequence). V was shortened by 5 bases and J by 6 bases, with 21 bases between the two germline ends. This CDR3 has 16 amino acids.

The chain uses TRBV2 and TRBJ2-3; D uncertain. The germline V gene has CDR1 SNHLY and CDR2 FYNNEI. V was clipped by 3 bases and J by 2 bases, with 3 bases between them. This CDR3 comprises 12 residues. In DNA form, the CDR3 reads TGTGCCAGCAGTGACGACACAGATACGCAGTATTTT. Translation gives CASSDDTDTQYF.

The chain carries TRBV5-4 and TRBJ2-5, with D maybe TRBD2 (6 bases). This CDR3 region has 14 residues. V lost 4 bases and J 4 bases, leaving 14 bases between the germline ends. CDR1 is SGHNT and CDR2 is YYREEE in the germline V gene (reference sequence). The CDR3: CASSPGGGAETQYF. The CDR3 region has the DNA TGTGCCAGCAGCCCGGGCGGCGGGGCAGAGACCCAGTACTTC.

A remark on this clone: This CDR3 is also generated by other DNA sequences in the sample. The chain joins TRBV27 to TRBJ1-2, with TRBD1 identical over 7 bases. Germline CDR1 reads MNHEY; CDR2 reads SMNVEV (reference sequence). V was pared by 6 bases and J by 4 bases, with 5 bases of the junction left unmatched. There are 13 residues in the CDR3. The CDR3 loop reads CASRSTGSYGYTF. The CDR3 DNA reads TGTGCCAGCAGGTCGACAGGGAGCTATGGCTACACCTTC.

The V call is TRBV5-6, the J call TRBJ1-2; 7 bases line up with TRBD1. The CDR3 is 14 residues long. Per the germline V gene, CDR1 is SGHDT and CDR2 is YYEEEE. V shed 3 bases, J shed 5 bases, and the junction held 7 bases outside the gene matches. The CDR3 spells CASSSEGARYGYTF. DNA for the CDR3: TGTGCCAGCAGCTCTGAGGGGGCGCGTTATGGCTACACCTTC.

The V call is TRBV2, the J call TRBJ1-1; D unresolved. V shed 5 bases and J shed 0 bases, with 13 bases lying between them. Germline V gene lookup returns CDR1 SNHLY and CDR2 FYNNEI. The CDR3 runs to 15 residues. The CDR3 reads CASSPSTLMNTEAFF. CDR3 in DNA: TGTGCCAGCAGTCCTTCTACCTTAATGAACACTGAAGCTTTCTTT.

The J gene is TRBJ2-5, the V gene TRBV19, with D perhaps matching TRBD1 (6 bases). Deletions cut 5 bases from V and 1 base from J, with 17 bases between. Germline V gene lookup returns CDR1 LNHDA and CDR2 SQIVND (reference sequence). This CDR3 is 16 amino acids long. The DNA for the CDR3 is TGTGCCAGTAGTTCCCTCACGGGGACACTCCAAGAGACCCAGTACTTC. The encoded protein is CASSSLTGTLQETQYF.

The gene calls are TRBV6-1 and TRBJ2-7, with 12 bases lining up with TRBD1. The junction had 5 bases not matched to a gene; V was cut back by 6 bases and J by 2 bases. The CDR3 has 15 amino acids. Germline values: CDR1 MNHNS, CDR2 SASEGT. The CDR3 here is CASRVGQGATYEQYF. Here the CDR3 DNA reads TGTGCCAGCAGGGTGGGACAGGGGGCGACCTACGAGCAGTACTTC.

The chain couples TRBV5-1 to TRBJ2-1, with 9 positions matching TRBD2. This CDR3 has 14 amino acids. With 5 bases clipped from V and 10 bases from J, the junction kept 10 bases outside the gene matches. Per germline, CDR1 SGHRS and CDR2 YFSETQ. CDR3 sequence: CASSLSGGVFEQFF. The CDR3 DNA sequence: TGCGCCAGCAGTCTTAGCGGGGGAGTTTTCGAGCAGTTCTTC.

The CDR3 is CASSLSTSGNQETQYF. CDR3 sequence (DNA): TGTGCCAGCAGCTTATCCACTAGCGGGAACCAAGAGACCCAGTACTTC. This rearrangement joins TRBV11-3 to TRBJ2-5; 10 nucleotides line up with TRBD2. Germline trimming cut 2 bases from V and 0 bases from J; bases unmatched to any gene: 3. The CDR3 has 16 residues. Germline CDR1 reads SGHNT; CDR2 reads YENEEA.

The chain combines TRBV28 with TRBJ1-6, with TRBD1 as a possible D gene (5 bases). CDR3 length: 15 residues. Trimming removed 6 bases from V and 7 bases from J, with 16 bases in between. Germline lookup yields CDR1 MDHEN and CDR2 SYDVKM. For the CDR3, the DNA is TGTGCCAGCAGGCTTTCGAGGGGTTGGAATTCACCCCTCCACTTT. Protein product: CASRLSRGWNSPLHF.

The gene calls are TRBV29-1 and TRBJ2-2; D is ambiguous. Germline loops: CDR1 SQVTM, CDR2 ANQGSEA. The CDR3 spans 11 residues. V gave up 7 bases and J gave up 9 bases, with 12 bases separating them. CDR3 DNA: TGCAGCGCTCTTGGACCCCGGGAGCTGTTTTTT. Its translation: CSALGPRELFF.

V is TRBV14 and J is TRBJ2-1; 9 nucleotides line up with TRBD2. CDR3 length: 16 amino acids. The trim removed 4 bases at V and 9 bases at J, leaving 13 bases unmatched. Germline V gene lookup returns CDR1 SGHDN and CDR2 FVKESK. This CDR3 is CASSLLMASGIGEQFF. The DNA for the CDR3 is TGTGCCAGCAGCCTCCTCATGGCTAGCGGGATTGGTGAGCAGTTCTTC.

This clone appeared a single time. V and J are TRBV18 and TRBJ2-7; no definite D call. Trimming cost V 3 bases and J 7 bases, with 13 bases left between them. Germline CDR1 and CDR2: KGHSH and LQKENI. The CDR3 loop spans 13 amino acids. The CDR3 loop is CASSPDSRSEQYF. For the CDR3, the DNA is TGTGCCAGCTCACCCGATAGCCGGAGTGAGCAGTACTTC.

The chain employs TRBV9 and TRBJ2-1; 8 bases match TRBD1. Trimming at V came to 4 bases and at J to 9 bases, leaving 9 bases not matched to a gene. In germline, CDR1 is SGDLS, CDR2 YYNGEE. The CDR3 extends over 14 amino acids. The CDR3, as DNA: TGTGCCAGCAGCCTCGCAGGGACAGGCAGTGAGCAGTTCTTC. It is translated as CASSLAGTGSEQFF. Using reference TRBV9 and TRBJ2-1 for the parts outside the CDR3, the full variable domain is DSGVTQTPKHLITATGQRVTLRCSPRSGDLSVYWYQQSLDQGLQFLIQYYNGEERAKGNILERFSAQQFPDLHSELNLSSLELGDSALYFCASSLAGTGSEQFFGPGTRLTVL.

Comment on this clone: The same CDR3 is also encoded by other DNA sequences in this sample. The CDR3 coding sequence is TGCAGTGTGACAGGGAACTATGGCTACACCTTC. Residues: CSVTGNYGYTF. V and J are TRBV20-1 and TRBJ1-2; TRBD1 matches 7 bases. Germline loops: CDR1 DFQATT, CDR2 SNEGSKA (reference sequence). This CDR3 has 11 amino acids. The V gene end was trimmed by 7 bases and the J gene end by 2 bases; junction bases not matched to a gene: 1.

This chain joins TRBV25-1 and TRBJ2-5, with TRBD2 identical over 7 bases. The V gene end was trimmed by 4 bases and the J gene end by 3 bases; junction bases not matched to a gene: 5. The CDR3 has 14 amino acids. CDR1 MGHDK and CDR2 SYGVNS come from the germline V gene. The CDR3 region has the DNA TGTGCCAGCAGTGTGGGGGGGTCGAAAGAGACCCAGTACTTC. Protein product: CASSVGGSKETQYF.

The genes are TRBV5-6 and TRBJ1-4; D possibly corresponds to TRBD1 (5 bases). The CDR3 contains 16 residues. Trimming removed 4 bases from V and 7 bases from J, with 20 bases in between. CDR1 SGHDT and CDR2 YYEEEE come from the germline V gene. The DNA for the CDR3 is TGTGCCAGCAGCGCATTCGGCTGGGGCGTTACTGAAAAACTGTTTTTT. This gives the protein CASSAFGWGVTEKLFF.

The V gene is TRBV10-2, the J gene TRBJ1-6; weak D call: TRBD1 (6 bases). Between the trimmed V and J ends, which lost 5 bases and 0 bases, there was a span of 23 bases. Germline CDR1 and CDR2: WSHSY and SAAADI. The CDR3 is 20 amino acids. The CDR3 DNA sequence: TGCGCCAGCAGTTTCAGGAACACCCCGGGGACAAGCTCCTATAATTCACCCCTCCACTTT. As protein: CASSFRNTPGTSSYNSPLHF.

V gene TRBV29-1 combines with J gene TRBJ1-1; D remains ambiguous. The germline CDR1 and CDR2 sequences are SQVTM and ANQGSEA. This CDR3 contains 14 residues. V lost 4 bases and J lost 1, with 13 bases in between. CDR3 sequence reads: CSVVIGSGNTEAFF. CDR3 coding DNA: TGCAGCGTTGTTATCGGTTCAGGGAACACTGAAGCTTTCTTT.

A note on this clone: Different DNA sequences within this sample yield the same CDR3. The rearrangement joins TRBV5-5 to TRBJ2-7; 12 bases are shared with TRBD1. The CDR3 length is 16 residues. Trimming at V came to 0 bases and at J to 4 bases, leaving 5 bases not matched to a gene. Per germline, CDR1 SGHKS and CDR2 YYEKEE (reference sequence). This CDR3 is CASSLGGDRGLYEQYF. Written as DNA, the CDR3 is TGTGCCAGCAGCTTGGGAGGGGACAGGGGGCTATACGAGCAGTACTTC.

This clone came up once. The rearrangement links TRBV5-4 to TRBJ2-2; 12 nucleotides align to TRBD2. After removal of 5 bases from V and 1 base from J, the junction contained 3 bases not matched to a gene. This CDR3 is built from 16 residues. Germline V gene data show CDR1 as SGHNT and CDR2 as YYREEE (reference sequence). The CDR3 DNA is TGTGCCAGCAGTCAGGGACTAGCGGGGAACACCGGGGAGCTGTTTTTT. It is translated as CASSQGLAGNTGELFF.

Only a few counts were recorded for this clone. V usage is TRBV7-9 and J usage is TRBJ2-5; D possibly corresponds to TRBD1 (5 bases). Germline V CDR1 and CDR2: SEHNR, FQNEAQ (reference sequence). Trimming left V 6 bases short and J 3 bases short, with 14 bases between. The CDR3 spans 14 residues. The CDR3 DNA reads TGTGCCAGCAGTCGGACCCCAGGGAAAGAGACCCAGTACTTC. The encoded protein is CASSRTPGKETQYF.

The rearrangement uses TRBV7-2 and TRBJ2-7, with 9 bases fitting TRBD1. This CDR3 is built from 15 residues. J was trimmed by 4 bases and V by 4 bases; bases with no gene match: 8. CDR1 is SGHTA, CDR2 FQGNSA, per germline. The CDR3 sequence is CASSSAGTGSYEQYF. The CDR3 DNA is TGTGCCAGCAGCTCCGCCGGGACAGGGTCATACGAGCAGTACTTC.

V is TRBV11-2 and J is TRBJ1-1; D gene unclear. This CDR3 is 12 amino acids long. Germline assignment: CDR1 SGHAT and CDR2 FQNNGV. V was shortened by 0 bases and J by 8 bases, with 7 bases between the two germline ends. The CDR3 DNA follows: TGTGCCAGCAGCTTAGATGGGTGGGAAGCTTTCTTT. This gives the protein CASSLDGWEAFF.

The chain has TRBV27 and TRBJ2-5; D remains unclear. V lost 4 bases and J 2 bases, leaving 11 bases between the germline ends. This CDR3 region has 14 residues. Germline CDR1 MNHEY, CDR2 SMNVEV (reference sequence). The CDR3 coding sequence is TGTGCCAGCAGTTCACTCCCGGGTCAAGAGACCCAGTACTTC. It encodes CASSSLPGQETQYF.

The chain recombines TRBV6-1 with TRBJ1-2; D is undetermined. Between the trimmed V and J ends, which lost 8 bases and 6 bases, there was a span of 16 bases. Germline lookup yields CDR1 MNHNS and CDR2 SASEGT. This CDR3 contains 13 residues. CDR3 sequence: CASPEPTSDGYTF. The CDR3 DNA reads TGTGCCAGCCCTGAACCGACTTCCGATGGCTACACCTTC.

CDR3 bases: TGTGCCAGCAGTTCCCGAGGGTTGAATTATTCACCCCTCCACTTT. It specifies CASSSRGLNYSPLHF. The V gene is TRBV27, the J gene TRBJ1-6; D is unresolved. The CDR3 runs 15 residues. Germline V gene lookup returns CDR1 MNHEY and CDR2 SMNVEV (reference sequence). V lost 4 bases, J lost 8 bases, and 15 bases lay in between.

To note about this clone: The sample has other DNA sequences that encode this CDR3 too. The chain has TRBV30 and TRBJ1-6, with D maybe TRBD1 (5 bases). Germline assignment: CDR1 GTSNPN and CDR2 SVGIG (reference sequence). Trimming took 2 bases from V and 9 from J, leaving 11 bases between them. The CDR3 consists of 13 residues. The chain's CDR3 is CAWSRQGSSPLHF. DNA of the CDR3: TGTGCCTGGAGTCGCCAGGGAAGTTCACCCCTCCACTTT.